A selection of T cell receptor beta chains follows, all from one sample in a study of cytomegalovirus exposure and HLA in healthy donors. Repertoires were generated with immunoSEQ multiplex PCR, while TCRdb's copy carries only in-frame clones and drops some. The sample has over 75,000 clones, about three quarters seen once. The sequencing sample was made of PBMCs. The receptors shown here come from a man aged 35-49 years in good health and CMV-seropositive. Each CDR3 is given without its conserved first and last residue. Clone size, where shown, is once, few, many, or a class for clones that have expanded.

clone_size j_call v_call cdr3_aa
few TRBJ2-7 TRBV5-4 ASSLGQGPYEQY
- TRBJ2-3 TRBV27 ASSLGTSGGRAPDTQY
once TRBJ2-5 TRBV2 ASRVLAGKETQY
- TRBJ2-4 TRBV12-2 ASRLWPTGWNIQY
- TRBJ1-5 TRBV19 ASSIDARVRQPQH
- TRBJ2-7 TRBV11-2 ASSPHIPGLSYEQY
- TRBJ2-7 TRBV5-4 ASSLGAGSPYEQY
- TRBJ2-3 TRBV19 ASSIRTSTDTQY
- TRBJ2-7 TRBV7-2 ASSWAQTSSYEQY
- TRBJ2-2 TRBV2 ASSEVEQNTGELF
- TRBJ1-1 TRBV2 ASSVGQNTEAF
- TRBJ1-5 TRBV28 ASSIPISGNQPQH
- TRBJ2-7 TRBV4-3 ASSRGHPTYEQY